Below, 3 T cell receptor beta chains from the same sample are listed, as sequenced in a study of blood T cell repertoires in COVID-19. The assay was immunoSEQ multiplex PCR, and TCRdb's table has in-frame clones only and misses some. Of about 98,000 clones in the sample, 70% to 80% are singletons; the top ten hold roughly 10%. The specimen sequenced was peripheral blood. Source of these receptors: a man aged 55 to 70 with active or convalescent COVID-19.

The CDR3 DNA sequence: TGTGCCAGCAGCTTACGACACTCTGGGGCCAACGTCCTGACTTTC. Encoded protein: CASSLRHSGANVLTF. V and J are TRBV7-2 and TRBJ2-6; D ambiguous. Germline V lookup: CDR1 SGHTA, CDR2 FQGNSA. This CDR3 has 15 residues. V was trimmed by 2 bases and J by 0 bases, leaving 5 bases between them.

The chain carries TRBV6-5 and TRBJ2-1, with 9 nucleotides matching TRBD2. This CDR3 comprises 16 residues. CDR1 is MNHEY and CDR2 is SVGAGI in the germline V gene. V lost 0 bases to trimming and J lost 4 bases; unmatched junction nucleotides: 4. For the CDR3, the DNA is TGTGCCAGCAGTTACTCTAGCGGGAGTATTTACAATGAGCAGTTCTTC. Its translation: CASSYSSGSIYNEQFF.

The rearrangement uses TRBV27 and TRBJ2-7; 10 bases are a match to TRBD2. J lost 5 bases, V lost 3 bases, and 7 bases had no gene match. CDR1 is MNHEY and CDR2 is SMNVEV in the germline V gene (reference sequence). This CDR3 spans 15 amino acids. This chain's CDR3 is CASSFQLAGEHEQYF. The CDR3 region has the DNA TGTGCCAGCAGTTTTCAGCTAGCGGGAGAGCACGAGCAGTACTTC.